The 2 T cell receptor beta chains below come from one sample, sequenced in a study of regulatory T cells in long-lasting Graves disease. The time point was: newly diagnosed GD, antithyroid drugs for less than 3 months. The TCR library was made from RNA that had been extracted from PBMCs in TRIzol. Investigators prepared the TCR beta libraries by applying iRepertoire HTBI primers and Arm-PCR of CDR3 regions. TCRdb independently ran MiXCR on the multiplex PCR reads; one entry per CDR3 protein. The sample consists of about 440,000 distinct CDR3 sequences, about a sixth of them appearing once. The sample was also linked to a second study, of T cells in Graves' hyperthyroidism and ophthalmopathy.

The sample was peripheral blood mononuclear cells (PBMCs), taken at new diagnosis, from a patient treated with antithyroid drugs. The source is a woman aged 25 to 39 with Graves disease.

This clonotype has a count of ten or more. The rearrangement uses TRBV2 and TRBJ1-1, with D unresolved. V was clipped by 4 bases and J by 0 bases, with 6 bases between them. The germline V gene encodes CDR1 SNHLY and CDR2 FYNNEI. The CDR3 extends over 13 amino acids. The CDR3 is CASSAPLNTEAFF. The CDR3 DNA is TGTGCCAGCAGTGCCCCCCTGAACACTGAAGCTTTCTTT.

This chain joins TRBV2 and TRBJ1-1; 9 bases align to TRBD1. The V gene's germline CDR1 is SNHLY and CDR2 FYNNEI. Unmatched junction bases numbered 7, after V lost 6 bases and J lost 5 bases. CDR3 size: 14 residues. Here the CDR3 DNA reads TGTGCCAGCAGGGGGGACAGGGTAGGGACTGAAGCTTTCTTT. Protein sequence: CASRGDRVGTEAFF.